This TCR beta chain was recovered during a study of cytomegalovirus exposure and HLA in healthy donors. Study-wide findings and caveats: Three chains linked to CMV were shown in vitro to be specific for CMV antigens. It emerged from a later analysis that several of the most significant clusters appeared to be linked to common viral pathogens. Roughly uniform sequencing depth across donors was assumed, possibly incorrectly.

Trimming removed 7 bases at V and 8 bases at J, with 12 bases between. This CDR3 is built from 12 residues. CDR1 and CDR2 (germline): MNHNS, SASEGT. Of note for this clone: Antigen specificity is unknown.

The PCR was carried out with 60 Vbeta primers and 13 Jbeta primers. The repertoire was sequenced with immunoSEQ multiplex PCR; TCRdb's copy has only in-frame clones and lacks some. The table has about 180,000 clones, about 80% seen once. V and J are TRBV6-1 and TRBJ2-1; D ambiguous. This receptor was obtained from a man aged 60 to 69 in good health and CMV-seronegative. Input material: PBMCs. CDR3 DNA sequence: TGTGCCAGCACTATAACTGGGCATGAGCAGTTCTTC. This codes for CASTITGHEQFF.